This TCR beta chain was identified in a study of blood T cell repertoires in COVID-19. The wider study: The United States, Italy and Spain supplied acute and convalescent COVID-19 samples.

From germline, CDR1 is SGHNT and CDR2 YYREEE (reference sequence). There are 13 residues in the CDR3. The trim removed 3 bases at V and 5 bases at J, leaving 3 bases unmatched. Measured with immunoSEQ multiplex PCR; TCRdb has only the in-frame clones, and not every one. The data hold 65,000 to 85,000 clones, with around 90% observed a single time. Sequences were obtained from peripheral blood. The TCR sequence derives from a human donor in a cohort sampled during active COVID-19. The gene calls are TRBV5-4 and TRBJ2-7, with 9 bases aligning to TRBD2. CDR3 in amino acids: CASSSRGGDEQYF. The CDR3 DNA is TGTGCCAGCAGCTCGCGGGGGGGGGACGAGCAGTACTTC.